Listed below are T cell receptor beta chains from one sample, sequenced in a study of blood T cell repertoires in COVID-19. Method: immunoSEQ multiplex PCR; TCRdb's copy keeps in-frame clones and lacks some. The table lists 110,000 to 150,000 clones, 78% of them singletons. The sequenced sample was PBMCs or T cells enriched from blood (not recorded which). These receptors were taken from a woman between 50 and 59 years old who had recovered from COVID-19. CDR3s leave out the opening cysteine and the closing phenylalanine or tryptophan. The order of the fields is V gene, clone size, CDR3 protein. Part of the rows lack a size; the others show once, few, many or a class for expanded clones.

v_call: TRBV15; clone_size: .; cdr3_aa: ATSRDGTGEAYEQY
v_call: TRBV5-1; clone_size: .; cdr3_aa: ASAKTVNEKLF
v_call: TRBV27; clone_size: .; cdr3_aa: ASSFPPSQTESQH
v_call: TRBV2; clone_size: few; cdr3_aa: ASRVDRATLH
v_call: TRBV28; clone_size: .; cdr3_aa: ASKQDFYGYT
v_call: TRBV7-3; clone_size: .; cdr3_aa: ASSSNSGNTIY
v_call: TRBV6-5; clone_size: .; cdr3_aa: ASSSFRDGNQPQH
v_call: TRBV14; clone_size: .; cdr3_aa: ASSARDVIGGYT
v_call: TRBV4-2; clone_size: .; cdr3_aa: ASSQDRDTQY
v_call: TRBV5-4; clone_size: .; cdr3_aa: ASSRGQGASYEQY
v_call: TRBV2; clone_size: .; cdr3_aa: ASSPELTDL
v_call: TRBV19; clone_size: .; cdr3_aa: ASSIASGEAYNEQF
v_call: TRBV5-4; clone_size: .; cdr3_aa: ASSLVSSGDMGETQY
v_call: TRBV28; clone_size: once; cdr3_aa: ASRLGGNTIY
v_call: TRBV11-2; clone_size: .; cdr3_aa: ASSSLAGGNEQF
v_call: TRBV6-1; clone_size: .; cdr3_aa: ASSEGRGRNTEAF
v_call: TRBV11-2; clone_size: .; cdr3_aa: ASSPRTSLETQY
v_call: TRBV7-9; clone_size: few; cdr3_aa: ASSLDGTRAF
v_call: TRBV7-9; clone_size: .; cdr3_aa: ASSLQGAAF
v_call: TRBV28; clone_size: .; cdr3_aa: ASSSDDRGDSPLH
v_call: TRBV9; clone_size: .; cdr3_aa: ASSRTAMNTEAF
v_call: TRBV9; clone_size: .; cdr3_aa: ASSVGGIAGGIETQY
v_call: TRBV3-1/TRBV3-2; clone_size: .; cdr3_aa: ASSQGLAGAGELF
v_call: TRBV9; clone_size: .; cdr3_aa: ASSASGGAGDTQY
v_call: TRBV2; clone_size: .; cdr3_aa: ASRMGGWTQF
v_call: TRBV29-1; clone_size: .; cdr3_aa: SVEAGSSGFDEQY
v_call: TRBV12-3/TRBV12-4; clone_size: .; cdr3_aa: ASSPTGGNGYT
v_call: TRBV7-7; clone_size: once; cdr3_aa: ASSKTAARVETQY
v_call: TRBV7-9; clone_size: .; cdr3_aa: ASSFGEFTEAF
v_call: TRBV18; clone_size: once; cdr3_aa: ASSPNPGDTIY
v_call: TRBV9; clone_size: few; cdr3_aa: ASSATGAEKLF
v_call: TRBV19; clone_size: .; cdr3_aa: ASLRVGVERGYT
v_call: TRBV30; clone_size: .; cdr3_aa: AWNLREGETQY
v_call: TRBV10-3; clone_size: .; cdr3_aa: AISVQGNTEAF
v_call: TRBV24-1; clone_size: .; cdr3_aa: ATSDRTAYYGYT
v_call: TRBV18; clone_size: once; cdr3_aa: ASSPRRGTSGGASGSYNEQF
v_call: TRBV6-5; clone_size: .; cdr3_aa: ASSLDRDQPQH
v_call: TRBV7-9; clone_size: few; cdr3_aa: ASSSGGFNEKLF
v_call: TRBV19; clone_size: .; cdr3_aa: ASSIRGVAEAF
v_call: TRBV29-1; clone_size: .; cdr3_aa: SVVAGEETQY
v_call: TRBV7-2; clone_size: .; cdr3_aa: ASSLDTGTGEQY
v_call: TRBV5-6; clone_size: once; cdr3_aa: ASSALARDTGELF
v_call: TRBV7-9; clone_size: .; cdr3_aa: ASSYTRQNTGELF
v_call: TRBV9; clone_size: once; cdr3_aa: ASSPSAGVPISSGNTIY
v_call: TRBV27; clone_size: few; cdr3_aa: ASSPRQGNQPQH
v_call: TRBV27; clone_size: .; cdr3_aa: ASRARSTNEKLF
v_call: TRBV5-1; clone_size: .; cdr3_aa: ASSRQGQGSYEQY
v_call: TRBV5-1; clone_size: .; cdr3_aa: ASTPRGTLSPYEQY
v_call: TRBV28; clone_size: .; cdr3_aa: ASSLPGGSEKLF
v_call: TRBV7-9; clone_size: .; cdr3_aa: ASSFLGQKETQY